The 19 T cell receptor beta chains below all came from one sample that was sequenced in a study of blood T cell repertoires in COVID-19. The table came from immunoSEQ multiplex PCR; TCRdb's copy has only in-frame clones and leaves some out. The sample shows around 30,000 clones, roughly nine tenths of them seen only once. The sequenced sample consisted of peripheral blood. The receptors were gathered from a man aged 50 to 60 with active or convalescent COVID-19.

This clone was observed once. The chain recombines TRBV18 with TRBJ2-7; 10 bases are a match to TRBD2. V trimming: 0 bases; J trimming: 5 bases; junction bases outside the gene matches: 4. CDR3 size: 15 residues. The germline V gene has CDR1 KGHSH and CDR2 LQKENI. CDR3 nucleotides: TGTGCCAGCTCACCACCGGCTAGCGGGAGCCACGAGCAGTACTTC. Its protein is CASSPPASGSHEQYF.

The chain carries TRBV6-1 and TRBJ2-7; a possible D gene is TRBD2 (7 bases). The V end was cut by 3 bases, the J end by 4 bases, with 19 bases between. The CDR3 runs 16 residues. Germline V lookup: CDR1 MNHNS, CDR2 SASEGT. DNA of the CDR3: TGTGCCAGCAGTGATGGGACTACAGGGTGGGGTTACGAGCAGTACTTC. Its translation is CASSDGTTGWGYEQYF.

The V call is TRBV6-6, the J call TRBJ1-2; possible D gene TRBD1, 6 bases. Germline assignment: CDR1 MNHNY and CDR2 SVGAGI (reference sequence). The length of the CDR3 is 13 residues. Trimming took off 5 bases at V and 6 bases at J, with 13 bases between the two ends. This CDR3 is CASSPTGLHGYTF. The DNA of the CDR3 is TGTGCCAGCAGTCCCACAGGGTTACATGGCTACACCTTC.

The rearrangement joins TRBV6-2 or TRBV6-3 to TRBJ2-1, with TRBD1 matching over 10 bases. Germline-derived CDR1 and CDR2 are MNHEY and SVGEGT. This CDR3 comprises 17 residues. The J segment lost 2 bases and the V segment lost 2 bases, leaving 6 bases of the junction unmatched. CDR3 coding DNA: TGTGCCAGCAGTTACGTCTCAGGACAGGGGGCCTACAATGAGCAGTTCTTC. Translation: CASSYVSGQGAYNEQFF.

V is TRBV28 and J is TRBJ2-7; TRBD2 is a possible D gene (5 bases). The CDR3 extends over 15 amino acids. Trimming cost V 7 bases and J 0 bases, with 16 bases left between them. CDR1 MDHEN and CDR2 SYDVKM come from the germline V gene. The CDR3 sequence is CASTGALRVSYEQYF. Written as DNA, the CDR3 is TGTGCCAGCACCGGAGCCTTGCGGGTCTCCTACGAGCAGTACTTC.

The sample holds one count of this clone. The rearrangement joins TRBV18 to TRBJ2-4; 8 positions agree with TRBD2. The CDR3 length is 14 residues. J lost 8 bases, V lost 3 bases, and 6 bases had no gene match. CDR1 and CDR2 (germline): KGHSH, LQKENI. As DNA, the CDR3 is TGTGCCAGCTCACCCCCGGGACTAGATGACATTCAGTACTTC. The encoded protein is CASSPPGLDDIQYF.

The J gene is TRBJ1-3, the V gene TRBV3-1 (or the pseudogene TRBV3-2); D unclear. Trimming shortened V by 6 bases and J by 2 bases, and 8 bases separated the two germline ends. Germline loops: CDR1 LGHDT, CDR2 YNNKEL (reference sequence). CDR3 length: 13 amino acids. The CDR3 bases are TGTGCCAGCAGGGTCGGGGCTGGAAACACCATATATTTT. Translating gives CASRVGAGNTIYF.

This rearrangement joins TRBV15 to TRBJ2-1, with 10 bases aligning to TRBD1. CDR1 is LNHNV, CDR2 YYDKDF, per germline (reference sequence). The CDR3 runs 15 residues. The junction had 9 bases not matched to a gene; V was cut back by 6 bases and J by 7 bases. The CDR3 spells CATRPTGQGLNEQFF. CDR3 nucleotide sequence: TGTGCCACCAGACCTACGGGACAGGGGTTAAATGAGCAGTTCTTC. Full variable domain (outside the CDR3, taken from reference TRBV15 and TRBJ2-1): DAMVIQNPRYQVTQFGKPVTLSCSQTLNHNVMYWYQQKSSQAPKLLFHYYDKDFNNEADTPDNFQSRRPNTSFCFLDIRSPGLGDTAMYLCATRPTGQGLNEQFFGPGTRLTVL.

This chain links TRBV28 with TRBJ2-1; 13 bases match TRBD2. The length of the CDR3 is 18 residues. Germline CDR1 reads MDHEN; CDR2 reads SYDVKM. The V segment lost 4 bases and the J segment 6 bases; nucleotides outside the gene matches: 12. The CDR3 loop is CASSSGTSGTETRNEQFF. DNA of the CDR3: TGTGCCAGCAGTTCCGGGACTAGCGGGACAGAGACACGCAATGAGCAGTTCTTC.

This sequence joins TRBV2 and TRBJ2-5; the D gene is possibly TRBD1 (8 bases). CDR3 size: 21 residues. The germline gives CDR1 SNHLY, CDR2 FYNNEI. V lost 6 bases and J lost 4, with 36 bases in between. The CDR3 here is CASRTGTGPVLAGVNRETQYF. Written as DNA, the CDR3 is TGTGCCAGCAGGACTGGGACAGGACCTGTTTTGGCGGGAGTAAATAGAGAGACCCAGTACTTC.

The chain carries TRBV18 and TRBJ2-7; D might be TRBD1 (5 bases). The CDR3 loop spans 12 amino acids. Germline V gene data show CDR1 as KGHSH and CDR2 as LQKENI. V lost 5 bases to trimming and J lost 3 bases, with 8 bases between them. The DNA for the CDR3 is TGTGCCAGCTCATCAGACAGCTACGAGCAGTACTTC. Translated: CASSSDSYEQYF.

This chain connects TRBV4-3 to TRBJ2-3; 9 nucleotides line up with TRBD2. Trimming removed 2 bases from V and 0 bases from J; junction bases left unmatched: 12. CDR3 length: 19 residues. Germline V gene sequence: CDR1 LGHNA, CDR2 YSLEER. The CDR3 protein is CASSQIAGVGDTSTDTQYF. The CDR3 DNA sequence: TGCGCCAGCAGCCAAATAGCGGGAGTAGGGGACACTAGCACAGATACGCAGTATTTT.

This clone was seen once. CDR3 residues: CASSFIFNSPLHF. CDR3 sequence (DNA): TGTGCCAGCAGTTTTATTTTTAATTCACCCCTCCACTTT. The V and J genes are TRBV27 and TRBJ1-6; D remains unclear. V was clipped by 3 bases and J by 6 bases, with 6 bases between them. The CDR3 is 13 residues long. Germline V gene sequence: CDR1 MNHEY, CDR2 SMNVEV (reference sequence).

As DNA, the CDR3 is TGTGCCAGCAGCCAAGAGGAGCGGGAGACGGGCAACGAGCAGTACTTC. It specifies CASSQEERETGNEQYF. V gene TRBV3-1 (or the pseudogene TRBV3-2) combines with J gene TRBJ2-7; 8 nucleotides agree with TRBD2. The CDR3 has 16 residues. With V trimmed by 0 bases and J by 5 bases, 9 bases remained unmatched. CDR1 is LGHDT and CDR2 is YNNKEL in the germline V gene (reference sequence).

This clone showed up just a few times. This sequence joins TRBV2 and TRBJ1-6; 8 bases are shared with TRBD1. Per the germline V gene, CDR1 is SNHLY and CDR2 is FYNNEI. J gave up 10 bases and V 6 bases, and 20 bases lay outside the gene matches. The CDR3 is made up of 18 amino acids. CDR3 nucleotide sequence: TGTGCCAGCAGACCTTTTCTTGGGACAGGAAATATTCGATCACCCCTCCACTTT. The encoded protein is CASRPFLGTGNIRSPLHF.

The chain links TRBV5-4 to TRBJ2-7; 13 bases are shared with TRBD2. V lost 0 bases and J lost 7; bases outside the gene matches: 7. The CDR3 totals 16 residues. In germline, CDR1 is SGHNT, CDR2 YYREEE (reference sequence). Here the CDR3 reads CASSLAGLAGEGEQYF. CDR3 DNA: TGTGCCAGCAGCTTGGCCGGACTAGCGGGAGAGGGGGAGCAGTACTTC.

This clone occurred once. This chain links TRBV19 with TRBJ2-1; D possibly corresponds to TRBD1 (6 bases). V was pared by 5 bases and J by 7 bases, with 12 bases between. The CDR3 is made up of 13 amino acids. Looked up from germline, CDR1 is LNHDA and CDR2 is SQIVND (reference sequence). As DNA, the CDR3 is TGTGCCAGTAGTGGAAGGACAGTTAATGAGCAGTTCTTC. It specifies CASSGRTVNEQFF.

This clone was seen only once. The rearrangement links TRBV10-3 to TRBJ1-1; 10 bases agree with TRBD1. The CDR3 runs to 14 residues. CDR1 and CDR2 (germline): ENHRY, SYGVKD. Trimming at V came to 6 bases and at J to 6 bases, leaving 7 bases not matched to a gene. The CDR3 spells CAIRGGTGVSEAFF. The CDR3 coding sequence is TGTGCCATCAGGGGGGGGACAGGGGTCTCTGAAGCTTTCTTT.

The CDR3 DNA reads TGCGCCAGCAGCTTGTCACCCGGTGAGAACACTGAAGCTTTCTTT. It yields the protein CASSLSPGENTEAFF. The V call is TRBV5-1, the J call TRBJ1-1; D is unresolved. Germline CDR1 reads SGHRS; CDR2 reads YFSETQ. The CDR3 has 15 residues. Trimming removed 1 base at V and 1 base at J, with 11 bases between.